The 30 T cell receptor beta chains below come from one sample, sequenced in a study of blood T cell repertoires in COVID-19. The method was immunoSEQ multiplex PCR; TCRdb's version includes in-frame clones alone and lacks a portion of them. In the table there are around 300,000 clones, 88% of which are singletons. Material for sequencing was PBMCs or T cells enriched from blood (not recorded which). These receptors all come from a woman aged 60-75 years in a cohort exposed to, infected with or recovered from COVID-19 (not recorded which).

The rearrangement links TRBV18 to TRBJ2-1; 13 bases line up with TRBD2. The V segment lost 3 bases and the J segment 7 bases; nucleotides outside the gene matches: 6. Germline values: CDR1 KGHSH, CDR2 LQKENI. This CDR3 contains 16 residues. The CDR3 loop reads CASSPVGTSGINEQFF. CDR3 bases: TGTGCCAGCTCACCGGTCGGGACTAGCGGGATAAATGAGCAGTTCTTC.

The chain links TRBV5-5 to TRBJ2-7, with 8 bases identical to TRBD1. Trimming cost V 3 bases and J 1 base; bases outside gene matches: 3. Germline V gives CDR1 SGHKS, CDR2 YYEKEE (reference sequence). This CDR3 has 14 residues. CDR3 DNA sequence: TGTGCCAGCAGCTGGAGGACAGGGTCCTACGAGCAGTACTTC. Translating it yields CASSWRTGSYEQYF. The entire variable domain, with the rest obtained from reference TRBV5-5 and TRBJ2-7, is as follows: DAGVTQSPTHLIKTRGQQVTLRCSPISGHKSVSWYQQVLGQGPQFIFQYYEKEERGRGNFPDRFSARQFPNYSSELNVNALLLGDSALYLCASSWRTGSYEQYFGPGTRLTVT.

The rearrangement uses TRBV4-1 and TRBJ2-6, with D possibly TRBD1 on 5 matching bases. The germline V gene encodes CDR1 MGHRA and CDR2 YSYEKL. With 4 bases removed from V and 3 bases from J, the gap between germline ends came to 16 bases. This CDR3 spans 17 amino acids. DNA for the CDR3: TGCGCCAGCAGCCCTCGCCCCCAAGACAGTGGGGCCAACGTCCTGACTTTC. This sequence encodes CASSPRPQDSGANVLTF.

The rearrangement joins TRBV27 to TRBJ1-4, with 8 positions matching TRBD1. CDR1 and CDR2 from the germline V gene are MNHEY and SMNVEV (reference sequence). The CDR3 sequence is 15 residues long. V was pared by 5 bases and J by 9 bases, with 11 bases of the junction left unmatched. The CDR3 DNA is TGTGCCAGCAGTCCCGGACAGGGAGGGTTTAAAAAACTGTTTTTT. Protein: CASSPGQGGFKKLFF.

The rearrangement links TRBV20-1 to TRBJ1-1; possibly TRBD1 for D (5 bases). CDR1 DFQATT and CDR2 SNEGSKA come from the germline V gene (reference sequence). CDR3 length: 11 amino acids. The CDR3 spells CRMQGGTEAFF. In DNA form, the CDR3 reads TGCAGGATGCAGGGCGGCACTGAAGCTTTCTTT.

This chain links TRBV27 with TRBJ2-3; 7 nucleotides match TRBD1. Trimming cost V 6 bases and J 1 base; bases outside gene matches: 10. Germline loops: CDR1 MNHEY, CDR2 SMNVEV (reference sequence). The CDR3 contains 16 residues. This chain's CDR3 is CASSPLQGIGTDTQYF. In nucleotides, the CDR3 is TGTGCCAGCAGCCCATTACAGGGGATTGGCACAGATACGCAGTATTTT.

This clone was recorded a few times. This chain connects TRBV7-2 to TRBJ2-5; D remains unclear. Germline CDR1 SGHTA, CDR2 FQGNSA. The length of the CDR3 is 15 residues. The V end lost 1 base, the J end lost 2 bases, and 11 bases lay between the germline ends. The CDR3 here is CASSLVSGRQETQYF. The DNA of the CDR3 is TGTGCCAGCAGCTTAGTGTCGGGTCGACAAGAGACCCAGTACTTC.

The genes are TRBV3-1 (or the pseudogene TRBV3-2) and TRBJ1-3, with D unclear. V lost 4 bases, J lost 1 base, and 2 bases lay in between. CDR3 length equals 12 residues. Per the germline V gene, CDR1 is LGHDT and CDR2 is YNNKEL (reference sequence). The CDR3 nucleotides are TGTGCCAGCAGCCCATCTGGAAACACCATATATTTT. This codes for CASSPSGNTIYF.

The chain uses TRBV28 and TRBJ2-7; the D gene is possibly TRBD1 (5 bases). Germline V lookup: CDR1 MDHEN, CDR2 SYDVKM. The CDR3 is made up of 11 amino acids. V gave up 3 bases and J gave up 9 bases, with 9 bases separating them. The CDR3 DNA reads as TGTGCCAGCAGTTTCGTAGGGGTGCAGTACTTC. Translated: CASSFVGVQYF. Combining the CDR3 with reference TRBV28 and TRBJ2-7 gives the whole variable domain DVKVTQSSRYLVKRTGEKVFLECVQDMDHENMFWYRQDPGLGLRLIYFSYDVKMKEKGDIPEGYSVSREKKERFSLILESASTNQTSMYLCASSFVGVQYFGPGTRLTVT.

The chain couples TRBV2 to TRBJ2-2; D possibly corresponds to TRBD1 (5 bases). Trimming pared 6 bases from V and 5 bases from J, leaving 16 bases between. The CDR3 sequence is 15 residues long. The germline CDR1 and CDR2 sequences are SNHLY and FYNNEI. The CDR3 spells CASSSTGVMTGELFF. CDR3 in DNA: TGTGCCAGCAGCTCCACAGGAGTTATGACCGGGGAGCTGTTTTTT. Drawing the rest from reference TRBV2 and TRBJ2-2, the complete variable domain is EPEVTQTPSHQVTQMGQEVILRCVPISNHLYFYWYRQILGQKVEFLVSFYNNEISEKSEIFDDQFSVERPDGSNFTLKIRSTKLEDSAMYFCASSSTGVMTGELFFGEGSRLTVL.

The chain is built from TRBV5-4 and TRBJ2-3; D may be TRBD2 (6 bases). This CDR3 region has 14 residues. Germline V CDR1 and CDR2: SGHNT, YYREEE (reference sequence). V was trimmed by 2 bases and J by 4 bases, leaving 11 bases between them. This CDR3 is CASSLIQRADTQYF. The DNA for the CDR3 is TGTGCCAGCAGCTTAATACAGCGGGCAGATACGCAGTATTTT.

V gene TRBV2 combines with J gene TRBJ1-3; a weak D match, TRBD1 (5 bases). The germline V gene encodes CDR1 SNHLY and CDR2 FYNNEI. V lost 4 bases and J lost 0, with 7 bases in between. There are 14 residues in the CDR3. CDR3 nucleotides: TGTGCCAGCAGTGTGGGGGGCTCTGGAAACACCATATATTTT. It yields the protein CASSVGGSGNTIYF.

The sample holds one count of this clone. The rearrangement links TRBV11-3 to TRBJ1-1; 7 positions agree with TRBD1. The CDR3 runs to 14 residues. With V trimmed by 7 bases and J by 1 base, 6 bases remained unmatched. CDR1 is SGHNT, CDR2 YENEEA, per germline. This CDR3 is CASNDRERNTEAFF. CDR3 DNA: TGTGCCAGCAATGACAGGGAGCGGAACACTGAAGCTTTCTTT.

The chain couples TRBV11-3 to TRBJ2-4, with 10 bases aligning to TRBD2. Per germline, CDR1 SGHNT and CDR2 YENEEA. CDR3 size: 14 residues. Trimming took 6 bases from V and 6 from J; bases not matched to a gene: 5. CDR3 in amino acids: CASSQTSGPNIQYF. The CDR3 DNA reads as TGTGCCAGCAGTCAGACTAGCGGGCCAAACATTCAGTACTTC. Full variable domain (outside the CDR3, taken from reference TRBV11-3 and TRBJ2-4): EAGVVQSPRYKIIEKKQPVAFWCNPISGHNTLYWYLQNLGQGPELLIRYENEEAVDDSQLPKDRFSAERLKGVDSTLKIQPAELGDSAVYLCASSQTSGPNIQYFGAGTRLSVL.

The CDR3 sequence is CASRSRTGRRTGELFF. CDR3 in DNA: TGTGCCAGCCGGAGCCGGACAGGGCGGAGAACCGGGGAGCTGTTTTTT. The rearrangement uses TRBV2 and TRBJ2-2; 8 nucleotides match TRBD1. Unmatched junction bases numbered 13, after V lost 8 bases and J lost 5 bases. Germline-derived CDR1 and CDR2 are SNHLY and FYNNEI. The CDR3 extends over 16 amino acids. Together with reference TRBV2 and TRBJ2-2, the CDR3 gives the full variable domain: EPEVTQTPSHQVTQMGQEVILRCVPISNHLYFYWYRQILGQKVEFLVSFYNNEISEKSEIFDDQFSVERPDGSNFTLKIRSTKLEDSAMYFCASRSRTGRRTGELFFGEGSRLTVL.

This clone appeared once. V is TRBV28 and J is TRBJ1-2; D is possibly TRBD1 (5 bases). The CDR3 length is 15 residues. V lost 5 bases and J 8 bases, leaving 21 bases between the germline ends. Germline CDR1 is MDHEN and CDR2 is SYDVKM. The CDR3 nucleotides read TGTGCCAGCAGTCCCCAGGACGACGCCCCAGGGGGCTACACCTTC. Translated: CASSPQDDAPGGYTF.

The chain combines TRBV3-1 (or the pseudogene TRBV3-2) with TRBJ2-7; 9 positions agree with TRBD2. The germline gives CDR1 LGHDT, CDR2 YNNKEL (reference sequence). This CDR3 has 17 amino acids. V was pared by 5 bases and J by 0 bases, with 11 bases of the junction left unmatched. CDR3: CASSYLTSGASSYEQYF. CDR3 in DNA: TGTGCCAGCAGCTACCTGACTAGCGGAGCAAGCTCCTACGAGCAGTACTTC.

The V call is TRBV5-6, the J call TRBJ2-1; 13 bases match TRBD2. CDR3 size: 15 residues. V lost 3 bases, J lost 6 bases, and 3 bases stayed unmatched. Germline CDR1 SGHDT, CDR2 YYEEEE. CDR3 residues: CASSWGLAGLNEQFF. CDR3 bases: TGTGCCAGCAGCTGGGGACTAGCGGGACTCAATGAGCAGTTCTTC.

The genes are TRBV28 and TRBJ2-3, with 7 bases aligning to TRBD2. V was pared by 6 bases and J by 3 bases, with 6 bases of the junction left unmatched. Germline CDR1 is MDHEN and CDR2 is SYDVKM. The CDR3 contains 14 residues. The CDR3 spells CASSRFGGTDTQYF. The CDR3 coding sequence is TGTGCCAGCAGCCGTTTCGGGGGGACAGATACGCAGTATTTT.

J is TRBJ2-7 and V is TRBV6-5; a possible D gene is TRBD1 (5 bases). The CDR3 is 13 amino acids. Germline V CDR1 and CDR2: MNHEY, SVGAGI. The V gene lost 6 bases and the J gene lost 4 bases, with 13 bases spanning the gap. The CDR3 sequence is CASRPQGLYEQYF. As DNA, the CDR3 is TGTGCCAGCAGGCCGCAGGGATTATACGAGCAGTACTTC.

This chain uses TRBV6-5 with TRBJ2-5; D is undetermined. V was pared by 0 bases and J by 5 bases, with 13 bases between. Germline-derived CDR1 and CDR2 are MNHEY and SVGAGI. This CDR3 has 15 amino acids. CDR3 sequence: CASSYSNSLVETQYF. DNA of the CDR3: TGTGCCAGCAGTTACTCGAATAGCCTAGTTGAGACCCAGTACTTC.

V and J are TRBV7-3 and TRBJ2-2, with D perhaps TRBD1 (5 bases). This CDR3 is built from 17 residues. CDR1 is SGHTA and CDR2 is FQGTGA in the germline V gene. Trimming took off 1 base at V and 0 bases at J, with 12 bases between the two ends. DNA of the CDR3: TGTGCCAGCAGCTTAAGTGTGACAGCCGCGAACACCGGGGAGCTGTTTTTT. Translated: CASSLSVTAANTGELFF.

The chain combines TRBV28 with TRBJ2-7, with D perhaps TRBD2 (7 bases). Germline loops: CDR1 MDHEN, CDR2 SYDVKM. The CDR3 spans 12 residues. Trimming cost V 4 bases and J 6 bases, with 10 bases left between them. CDR3 in amino acids: CASSWGGGEQYF. DNA for the CDR3: TGTGCCAGCAGTTGGGGAGGGGGCGAGCAGTACTTC.

J is TRBJ1-1 and V is TRBV5-1, with 7 bases fitting TRBD1. CDR1 is SGHRS, CDR2 YFSETQ, per germline. J gave up 1 base and V 4 bases, and 4 bases lay outside the gene matches. There are 14 residues in the CDR3. The CDR3 sequence: CASSVQGQNTEAFF. The CDR3 nucleotides are TGCGCCAGCAGCGTACAGGGGCAGAACACTGAAGCTTTCTTT.

V usage is TRBV18 and J usage is TRBJ1-3; D is uncertain. This CDR3 comprises 15 residues. Germline assignment: CDR1 KGHSH and CDR2 LQKENI. V gave up 0 bases and J gave up 7 bases, with 13 bases separating them. CDR3: CASSPPVKRANTIYF. In nucleotides, the CDR3 is TGTGCCAGCTCACCACCAGTTAAGAGGGCGAACACCATATATTTT.

This chain joins TRBV28 and TRBJ2-3, with 10 bases matching TRBD2. V shed 7 bases, J shed 8 bases, and the junction held 9 bases outside the gene matches. Looked up from germline, CDR1 is MDHEN and CDR2 is SYDVKM. This CDR3 has 14 residues. The CDR3 bases are TGTGCCAGCAAAGGTTTAGCGGGAGGTCGTACGCAGTATTTT. As protein: CASKGLAGGRTQYF.

A single count supports this clone. The V and J genes are TRBV10-3 and TRBJ1-1, with 9 nucleotides matching TRBD1. V was clipped by 4 bases and J by 6 bases; unmatched bases: 6. CDR3 length: 14 amino acids. CDR1 ENHRY and CDR2 SYGVKD come from the germline V gene. CDR3 DNA sequence: TGTGCCATCAGTGTCGGGACAGGGAGGCCTGAAGCTTTCTTT. Its translation is CAISVGTGRPEAFF.

The chain combines TRBV2 with TRBJ1-3; no clear D. V was pared by 7 bases and J by 4 bases, with 20 bases between. CDR3 length: 16 amino acids. Germline-derived CDR1 and CDR2 are SNHLY and FYNNEI. The CDR3 bases are TGTGCCAGCACCGGTGCGGCAGTCGATGCAGGAAACACCATATATTTT. This gives the protein CASTGAAVDAGNTIYF.

The rearrangement links TRBV7-8 to TRBJ2-4, with D unresolved. Trimming shortened V by 3 bases and J by 0 bases, and 15 bases separated the two germline ends. CDR1 and CDR2 from the germline V gene are SGHVS and FQNEAQ. This CDR3 has 17 residues. CDR3: CASSLRRLPLAKNIQYF. The CDR3 DNA is TGTGCCAGCAGCTTGCGGCGGCTACCCCTAGCCAAAAACATTCAGTACTTC.

This chain uses TRBV2 with TRBJ2-7, with D perhaps TRBD1 (5 bases). This CDR3 comprises 15 residues. Looked up from germline, CDR1 is SNHLY and CDR2 is FYNNEI. Trimming stripped 3 bases from V and 4 bases from J, with 16 bases between. The CDR3 reads CASSDGQPRRYEQYF. The CDR3 DNA reads as TGTGCCAGCAGTGACGGACAACCCCGAAGGTACGAGCAGTACTTC.